This T cell receptor beta chain originates from a study of cytomegalovirus exposure and HLA in healthy donors. Turning to the study itself: T cells numbering around 200 million yielded some 110 million unique TCR beta sequences in an earlier analysis. Across almost 400 genotyped donors, more than 75% landed in the Caucasian-associated ancestry cluster.

Vbeta (60) and Jbeta (13) primers were used in the PCR. The method was immunoSEQ multiplex PCR; TCRdb's version includes in-frame clones alone and lacks a portion of them. In the table there are under 200,000 clones, about 80% of which are singletons. General observations from the study: One variant, a missense change in DCLRE1C, was linked in a later analysis to TCR beta V- and J-gene trimming. Sequencing depth roughly uniform across donors was assumed in presence/absence analyses.

On this clone itself: As yet, its antigen is unknown.

The germline V gene encodes CDR1 MGHRA and CDR2 YSYEKL. This CDR3 contains 18 residues. With 3 bases clipped from V and 1 base from J, the junction kept 10 bases outside the gene matches. Source material: PBMCs. J is TRBJ2-1 and V is TRBV4-1, with 9 nucleotides matching TRBD2. This clonotype was sampled from a woman between 50 and 59 years old in good health and CMV-seronegative. For the CDR3, the DNA is TGCGCCAGCAGCCAGGCACGCATAGCGGGGGCATCCTACAATGAGCAGTTCTTC. Translated: CASSQARIAGASYNEQFF.